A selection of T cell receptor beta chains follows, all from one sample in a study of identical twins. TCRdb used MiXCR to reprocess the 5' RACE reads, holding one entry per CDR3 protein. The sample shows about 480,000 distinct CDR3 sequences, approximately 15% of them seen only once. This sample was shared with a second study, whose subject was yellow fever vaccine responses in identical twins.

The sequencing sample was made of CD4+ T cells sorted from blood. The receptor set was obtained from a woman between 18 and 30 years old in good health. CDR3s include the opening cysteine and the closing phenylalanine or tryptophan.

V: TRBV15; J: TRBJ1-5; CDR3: CATSREWSANQPQHF
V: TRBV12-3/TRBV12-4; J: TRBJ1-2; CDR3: CASRAGHINYGYTF
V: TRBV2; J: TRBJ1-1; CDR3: CASSKDRAPVGRAFF
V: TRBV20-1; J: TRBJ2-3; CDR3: CSATRGDSSTDTQYF
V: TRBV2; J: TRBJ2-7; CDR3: CASTREGVFDEQYF
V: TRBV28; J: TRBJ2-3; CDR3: CASSRPVLGTQYF
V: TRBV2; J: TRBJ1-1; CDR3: CASSDETGWRDTEAFF
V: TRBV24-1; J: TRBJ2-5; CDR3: CATSDPSDRRETQYF
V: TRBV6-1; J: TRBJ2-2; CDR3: CASSDRYGGELFF
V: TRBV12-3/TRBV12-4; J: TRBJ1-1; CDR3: CASSLVPQNTEAFF
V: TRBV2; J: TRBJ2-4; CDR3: CASLQGLAKNIQYF
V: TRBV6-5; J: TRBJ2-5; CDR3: CASSYRREGYQETQYF
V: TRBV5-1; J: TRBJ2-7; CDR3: CASSLVTDTYEQYF
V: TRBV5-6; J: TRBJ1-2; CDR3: CASSPLDRGRDGYTF
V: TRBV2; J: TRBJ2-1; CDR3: CASSERFSEQFF
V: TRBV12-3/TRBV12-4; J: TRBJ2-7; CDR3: CASAGTSGLSYEQYF
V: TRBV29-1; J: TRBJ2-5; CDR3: CSVEDSGSHQETRYF
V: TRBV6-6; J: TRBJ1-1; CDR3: CATRGGGNTEAFF
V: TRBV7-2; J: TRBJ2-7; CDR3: CASSLGPAGVLYEQYF
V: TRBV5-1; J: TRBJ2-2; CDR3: CASTTSGSANTGELFF
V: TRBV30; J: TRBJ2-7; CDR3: CAWNGAHWHEQYF
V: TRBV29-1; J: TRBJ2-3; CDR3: CSIRQGARTDTQYF
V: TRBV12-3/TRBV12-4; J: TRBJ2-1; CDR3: CASSSPRTSGSSTSSYNEQFF
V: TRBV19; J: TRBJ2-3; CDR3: CASSTGGGTDTQYF
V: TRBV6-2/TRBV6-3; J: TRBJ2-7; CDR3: CASSFSNGEQYF
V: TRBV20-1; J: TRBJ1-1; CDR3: CSARGGQGIAEAFF
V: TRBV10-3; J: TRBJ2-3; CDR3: CAISPGLGGSDTQYF
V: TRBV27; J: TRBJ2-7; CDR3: CASSVYRDRRGYEQYF
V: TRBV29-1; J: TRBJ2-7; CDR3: CSFRDFSYEQYF
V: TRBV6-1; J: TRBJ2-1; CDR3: CASIQGGGNEQFF
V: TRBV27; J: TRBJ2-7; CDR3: CASSSPTGEQYF